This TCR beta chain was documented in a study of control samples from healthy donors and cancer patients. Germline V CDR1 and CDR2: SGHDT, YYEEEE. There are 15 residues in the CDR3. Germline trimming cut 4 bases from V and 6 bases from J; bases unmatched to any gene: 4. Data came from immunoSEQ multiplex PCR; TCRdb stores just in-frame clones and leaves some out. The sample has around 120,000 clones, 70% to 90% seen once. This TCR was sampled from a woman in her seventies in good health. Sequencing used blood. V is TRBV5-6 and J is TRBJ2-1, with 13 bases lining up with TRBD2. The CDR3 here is CASSLLAGGLNEQFF. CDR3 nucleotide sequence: TGTGCCAGCAGCCTACTAGCGGGGGGGCTCAATGAGCAGTTCTTC.